This TCR beta chain was documented in a study of T cells after yellow fever vaccination. Study-level results: CD4 and CD8 compartments shared a small share of clonotypes. The secondary response was weaker, and its peak arrived faster, on day 5 versus 15.

The authors made TCR cDNA by 5'RACE template switching, adding a universal primer site and UMIs. From the 5' RACE reads, TCRdb called clonotypes with MiXCR, one entry per CDR3 protein. The sample yields approximately 70,000 distinct CDR3 sequences, about 7.3% seen once. The J segment lost 3 bases and the V segment lost 4 bases, leaving 2 bases of the junction unmatched. The CDR3 runs 13 residues. Germline lookup yields CDR1 SQVTM and CDR2 ANQGSEA. This clonotype was recorded at least ten times. Antigen unknown. Here the sequenced sample was CD8+ T cells sorted from PBMCs, taken around 10 days after the first yellow fever vaccination. The source is a man younger than 30 who received the YFV17D yellow fever vaccine. The chain has TRBV29-1 and TRBJ2-1, with 8 nucleotides matching TRBD1. In nucleotides, the CDR3 is TGCAGCGTTGGACAGGGGTTCTACAATGAGCAGTTCTTC. Residues: CSVGQGFYNEQFF.